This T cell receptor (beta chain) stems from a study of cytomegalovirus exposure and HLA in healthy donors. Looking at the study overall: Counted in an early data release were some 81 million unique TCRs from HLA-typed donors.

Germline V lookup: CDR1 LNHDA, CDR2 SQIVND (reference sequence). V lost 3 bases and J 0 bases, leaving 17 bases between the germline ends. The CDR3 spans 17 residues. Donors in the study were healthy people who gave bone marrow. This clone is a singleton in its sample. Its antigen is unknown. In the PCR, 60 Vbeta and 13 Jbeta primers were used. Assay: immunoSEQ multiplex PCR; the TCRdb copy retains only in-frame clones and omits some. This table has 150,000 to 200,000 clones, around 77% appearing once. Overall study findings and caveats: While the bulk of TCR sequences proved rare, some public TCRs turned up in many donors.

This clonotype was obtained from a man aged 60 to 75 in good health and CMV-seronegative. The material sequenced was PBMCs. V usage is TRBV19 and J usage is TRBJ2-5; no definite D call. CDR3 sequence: CASSISVGDTYQETQYF. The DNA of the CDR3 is TGTGCCAGTAGTATTTCCGTAGGAGATACTTACCAAGAGACCCAGTACTTC.